This note documents a single T cell receptor (beta chain) sequence. The data were obtained in a study of blood T cell repertoires in COVID-19. Study-wide context: Acute-phase and convalescent COVID-19 samples originated in the United States, Italy and Spain. T cells, B-cell-depleted T cells, or PBMCs provided the cDNA or gDNA that served as material.

Per the original methods: The authors estimated nucleated cell counts from reference gene primer amplification. Clones were sequenced by immunoSEQ multiplex PCR, and TCRdb holds only the in-frame ones, with some missing. The DNA was the basis for D and trimming; V, J and clone size are from that table. The sample has 300,000 to 400,000 clones, around 87% seen once; the top ten hold approximately 8.1%. J lost 5 bases, V lost 1 base, and 9 bases had no gene match. Germline CDR1 is SSHAT and CDR2 is FNYEAQ (reference sequence). The CDR3 has 16 amino acids. Sequenced sample: peripheral blood. This sequence originates from a woman in her forties or fifties who had recovered from COVID-19. The gene calls are TRBV7-7 and TRBJ2-5, with TRBD1 matching 8 bases. The CDR3 DNA reads TGTGCCAGCAGCTTAGGGCCCAGGGGGCAAGGGGAGACCCAGTACTTC. Protein product: CASSLGPRGQGETQYF.